Presented here are 9 T cell receptor beta chains from one specimen sequenced in a study of blood T cell repertoires in COVID-19. The repertoire was sequenced with immunoSEQ multiplex PCR; TCRdb's copy has only in-frame clones and lacks some. Among around 83,000 clones, about 83% were seen once, and the ten largest hold more than 12%. Sequenced input: peripheral blood. The source of these receptors is a woman in her 70s with acute or convalescent COVID-19.

This chain connects TRBV5-1 to TRBJ2-3; D ambiguous. V gave up 1 base and J gave up 0 bases, with 3 bases separating them. Germline-derived CDR1 and CDR2 are SGHRS and YFSETQ. CDR3 length: 13 residues. CDR3 sequence reads: CASSLTSTDTQYF. In DNA form, the CDR3 reads TGCGCCAGCAGCTTGACTAGCACAGATACGCAGTATTTT.

The chain recombines TRBV28 with TRBJ2-1; D is perhaps TRBD2 (6 bases). The CDR3 runs 16 residues. V was clipped by 6 bases and J by 6 bases, with 21 bases between them. Per the germline V gene, CDR1 is MDHEN and CDR2 is SYDVKM. The CDR3 loop is CASSPTWGLPVNEQFF. Written as DNA, the CDR3 is TGTGCCAGCAGCCCAACGTGGGGACTCCCAGTCAATGAGCAGTTCTTC.

This sequence joins TRBV2 and TRBJ1-6, with TRBD1 matching over 10 bases. The CDR3 is made up of 14 amino acids. The germline CDR1 and CDR2 sequences are SNHLY and FYNNEI. Germline trimming cut 8 bases from V and 7 bases from J; bases unmatched to any gene: 5. The CDR3 bases are TGTGCCAGCCTATGGGGACAGGGGAATTCACCCCTCCACTTT. It specifies CASLWGQGNSPLHF.

The rearrangement joins TRBV15 to TRBJ1-5, with D possibly matching TRBD1 (5 bases). Per germline, CDR1 LNHNV and CDR2 YYDKDF (reference sequence). The CDR3 loop spans 14 amino acids. The V and J ends lost 6 bases and 3 bases respectively, with 12 bases between them. This CDR3 is CATSDGHSNQPQHF. In DNA, the CDR3 is TGTGCCACCAGTGACGGACATTCCAATCAGCCCCAGCATTTT.

This chain connects TRBV11-3 to TRBJ1-1; 9 bases are shared with TRBD1. Germline V gene data show CDR1 as SGHNT and CDR2 as YENEEA. V was clipped by 5 bases and J by 6 bases; unmatched bases: 4. CDR3 length: 13 amino acids. The CDR3 here is CASSRQGGAEAFF. In DNA form, the CDR3 reads TGTGCCAGCAGCCGACAGGGGGGCGCTGAAGCTTTCTTT.

The chain carries TRBV27 and TRBJ2-5; TRBD2 agrees at 9 bases. CDR1 is MNHEY, CDR2 SMNVEV, per germline (reference sequence). After removal of 2 bases from V and 6 bases from J, the junction contained 7 bases not matched to a gene. This CDR3 has 15 residues. The CDR3 DNA follows: TGTGCCAGCAGTTTAGTTGGCGGGGGGGCGCAGACCCAGTACTTC. Its translation is CASSLVGGGAQTQYF.

The CDR3 nucleotides read TGTGCCAGCAGCTCAGAAAATTCTCCGGCAGGCGGCTACACCTTC. This gives the protein CASSSENSPAGGYTF. J is TRBJ1-2 and V is TRBV5-6; D is uncertain. V shed 3 bases and J shed 8 bases, with 20 bases lying between them. The CDR3 runs 15 residues. Germline V gene data show CDR1 as SGHDT and CDR2 as YYEEEE. Based on the CDR3 plus reference TRBV5-6 and TRBJ1-2, the full variable domain is DAGVTQSPTHLIKTRGQQVTLRCSPKSGHDTVSWYQQALGQGPQFIFQYYEEEERQRGNFPDRFSGHQFPNYSSELNVNALLLGDSALYLCASSSENSPAGGYTFGSGTRLTVV.

The chain carries TRBV28 and TRBJ1-6; 10 bases map to TRBD1. Germline-derived CDR1 and CDR2 are MDHEN and SYDVKM. The CDR3 is 13 amino acids. V lost 10 bases to trimming and J lost 8 bases; unmatched junction nucleotides: 5. The CDR3 here is CANRDRGDSPLHF. CDR3 in DNA: TGTGCCAACAGGGACAGGGGTGATTCACCCCTCCACTTT. Supplemented by reference TRBV28 and TRBJ1-6, the full variable domain reads DVKVTQSSRYLVKRTGEKVFLECVQDMDHENMFWYRQDPGLGLRLIYFSYDVKMKEKGDIPEGYSVSREKKERFSLILESASTNQTSMYLCANRDRGDSPLHFGNGTRLTVT.

The chain is built from TRBV6-5 and TRBJ2-3; 10 positions match TRBD2. The CDR3 consists of 15 residues. Germline V gene sequence: CDR1 MNHEY, CDR2 SVGAGI. The V gene end was trimmed by 6 bases and the J gene end by 3 bases; junction bases not matched to a gene: 6. The CDR3 is CASRIAGGATDTQYF. In DNA, the CDR3 is TGTGCCAGCAGGATAGCGGGGGGTGCTACAGATACGCAGTATTTT.